This TCR beta chain comes out of a study of graft-versus-host responses after intestinal transplantation. At the level of the study: Isolated intestinal, liver-intestinal, or multivisceral transplants had been given to the recipients. Anti-thymocyte globulin induction preceded roughly 3 years of tacrolimus and steroid maintenance in all recipients.

On this clone: Its antigen is unidentified.

Study-level findings and limits: Early declines in HvG clones that occurred post-transplant were associated with peak circulating GvH clone levels. GvH clones were identified in recipient marrow, with some first appearing in ileum or blood.

The CDR3 has 15 amino acids. Germline values: CDR1 MDHEN, CDR2 SYDVKM. The V and J ends lost 4 bases and 7 bases, in that order; junction bases with no gene match: 12. Only in-frame clones appear in the TCRdb table, and some are missing; sequencing was by immunoSEQ multiplex PCR. Of over 55,000 clones listed, 84% are singletons. V gene TRBV28 combines with J gene TRBJ1-2; 7 bases line up with TRBD1. The starting material was unstimulated CD4+ T cells sorted from spleen or lymph node cells, obtained before transplant. This clonotype originated in a human donor who was the organ donor for an intestinal transplant. Here the CDR3 reads CASSSPGTVAAGYTF. In DNA, the CDR3 is TGTGCCAGCAGTTCCCCCGGGACAGTGGCGGCTGGCTACACCTTC.